These 22 T cell receptor beta chains originate from one sample sequenced in a study of cytomegalovirus exposure and HLA in healthy donors. PCR involved 60 Vbeta and 13 Jbeta primers. Sequencing used immunoSEQ multiplex PCR; TCRdb keeps in-frame clones, though not all of them. This sample contains 70,000 to 85,000 clones. The specimen sequenced was PBMCs. The receptor source for this set is a female donor in good health and CMV-seropositive.

The rearrangement uses TRBV7-2 and TRBJ2-3; TRBD2 aligns across 14 bases. Germline V gene sequence: CDR1 SGHTA, CDR2 FQGNSA. J gave up 0 bases and V 4 bases, and 9 bases lay outside the gene matches. This CDR3 is built from 19 residues. The CDR3 here is CASSSQGLAGVSSTDTQYF. The CDR3 bases are TGTGCCAGCAGCTCCCAGGGACTAGCGGGGGTCTCTAGCACAGATACGCAGTATTTT. The variable domain in full, completed from reference TRBV7-2 and TRBJ2-3, reads GAGVSQSPSNKVTEKGKDVELRCDPISGHTALYWYRQSLGQGLEFLIYFQGNSAPDKSGLPSDRFSAERTGGSVSTLTIQRTQQEDSAVYLCASSSQGLAGVSSTDTQYFGPGTRLTVL.

This rearrangement joins TRBV11-2 to TRBJ2-3; 8 bases are shared with TRBD1. The V and J ends lost 4 bases and 1 base, in that order; junction bases with no gene match: 1. CDR3 length: 14 residues. Germline V gene data show CDR1 as SGHAT and CDR2 as FQNNGV. CDR3 in DNA: TGTGCCAGCAGCTCAGGGGGCGGCACAGATACGCAGTATTTT. The encoded protein is CASSSGGGTDTQYF.

CDR3 bases: TGTGCCAGTAGTATTCAGCGGGAAAAAGGAGAGACCCAGTACTTC. As protein: CASSIQREKGETQYF. The V and J genes are TRBV19 and TRBJ2-5; TRBD2 agrees at 7 bases. The V and J ends lost 3 bases and 4 bases, in that order; junction bases with no gene match: 8. The CDR3 sequence is 15 residues long. Germline V gives CDR1 LNHDA, CDR2 SQIVND (reference sequence).

The V call is TRBV7-6, the J call TRBJ1-3, with a weak D call TRBD1 (5 bases). The CDR3 is made up of 17 amino acids. V lost 3 bases to trimming and J lost 0 bases, with 15 bases between them. CDR1 and CDR2 (germline): SGHVS, FNYEAQ. The CDR3 nucleotides read TGTGCCAGCAGCTTTGGCCCGAGGGGAGGCTCTGGAAACACCATATATTTT. Protein: CASSFGPRGGSGNTIYF.

V gene TRBV5-1 combines with J gene TRBJ1-1; D might be TRBD1 (5 bases). The CDR3 loop spans 13 amino acids. The V end lost 4 bases, the J end lost 6 bases, and 13 bases lay between the germline ends. From germline, CDR1 is SGHRS and CDR2 YFSETQ. CDR3 residues: CASSVTAAAEAFF. The CDR3 DNA reads TGCGCCAGCAGCGTGACAGCAGCCGCTGAAGCTTTCTTT.

The DNA for the CDR3 is TGTGCCAGTACCGGGACAGGGGGGAATGAAAAACTGTTTTTT. It specifies CASTGTGGNEKLFF. The chain joins TRBV19 to TRBJ1-4, with 11 bases lining up with TRBD1. This CDR3 comprises 14 residues. CDR1 and CDR2 (germline): LNHDA, SQIVND (reference sequence). The trim removed 7 bases at V and 5 bases at J, leaving 3 bases unmatched.

The chain uses TRBV6-6 and TRBJ2-3; TRBD2 matches 9 bases. The CDR3 loop spans 15 amino acids. After removal of 4 bases from V and 3 bases from J, the junction contained 5 bases not matched to a gene. Germline values: CDR1 MNHNY, CDR2 SVGAGI (reference sequence). CDR3 sequence (DNA): TGTGCCAGCAGTTTCGCGGGGGGGCCTACAGATACGCAGTATTTT. It specifies CASSFAGGPTDTQYF.

The chain joins TRBV6-5 to TRBJ1-2; D is unclear. The CDR3 has 14 amino acids. The germline V and J ends were trimmed by 4 bases and 8 bases, with 17 bases remaining between them. From germline, CDR1 is MNHEY and CDR2 SVGAGI. The CDR3 here is CASSSLGGIEGYTF. CDR3 nucleotide sequence: TGTGCCAGCAGTTCCCTTGGCGGTATTGAGGGCTACACCTTC.

V and J are TRBV18 and TRBJ2-5, with TRBD2 matching 9 bases. The CDR3 consists of 16 residues. Trimming took 4 bases from V and 0 from J; bases not matched to a gene: 6. CDR1 and CDR2 (germline): KGHSH, LQKENI. CDR3 in amino acids: CASSLKAGGNQETQYF. CDR3 sequence (DNA): TGTGCCAGCTCACTGAAAGCGGGGGGAAACCAAGAGACCCAGTACTTC.

The chain carries TRBV9 and TRBJ2-3; D gene uncertain. Per germline, CDR1 SGDLS and CDR2 YYNGEE. With 1 base removed from V and 0 bases from J, the gap between germline ends came to 9 bases. The CDR3 contains 15 residues. The CDR3 nucleotides read TGTGCCAGCAGCGTAAATCCTTCTAGCACAGATACGCAGTATTTT. It translates to CASSVNPSSTDTQYF.

CDR3 residues: CASSRQGVHTDTQYF. CDR3 DNA sequence: TGTGCCAGCAGCCGGCAGGGGGTACACACAGATACGCAGTATTTT. V is TRBV9 and J is TRBJ2-3, with TRBD1 identical over 7 bases. There are 15 residues in the CDR3. The trim removed 4 bases at V and 2 bases at J, leaving 7 bases unmatched. Germline loops: CDR1 SGDLS, CDR2 YYNGEE.

The rearrangement uses TRBV16 and TRBJ1-6; D unclear. There are 11 residues in the CDR3. Germline V gives CDR1 KGHSY, CDR2 FQNENV. Deletions cut 4 bases from V and 12 bases from J, with 7 bases between. The CDR3 coding sequence is TGTGCCAGCAGCCGGAGTTTACCCCTCCACTTT. Protein: CASSRSLPLHF. Variable domain in full (rest from reference TRBV16 and TRBJ1-6): GEEVAQTPKHLVRGEGQKAKLYCAPIKGHSYVFWYQQVLKNEFKFLISFQNENVFDETGMPKERFSAKCLPNSPCSLEIQATKLEDSAVYFCASSRSLPLHFGNGTRLTVT.

CDR3 protein: CASSPRQGNSPLHF. The CDR3 region has the DNA TGTGCCAGCAGCCCACGACAGGGAAATTCACCCCTCCACTTT. The chain employs TRBV9 and TRBJ1-6; 7 nucleotides agree with TRBD1. The V segment lost 4 bases and the J segment 7 bases; nucleotides outside the gene matches: 5. This CDR3 is 14 amino acids long. In germline, CDR1 is SGDLS, CDR2 YYNGEE.

V and J are TRBV30 and TRBJ1-3; D gene unclear. Trimming removed 3 bases at V and 8 bases at J, with 8 bases between. This CDR3 has 11 amino acids. The germline gives CDR1 GTSNPN, CDR2 SVGIG (reference sequence). CDR3 in amino acids: CAWSRGHTIYF. The CDR3 nucleotides are TGTGCCTGGAGCCGGGGTCACACCATATATTTT.

The V and J genes are TRBV11-2 and TRBJ2-7, with 9 bases that match TRBD2. Losses at the gene ends were 1 base for V and 5 bases for J; bases not matched to a gene: 9. The CDR3 has 16 residues. The V gene's germline CDR1 is SGHAT and CDR2 FQNNGV. This chain's CDR3 is CASSLASSGIVHEQYF. The CDR3 DNA reads TGTGCCAGCAGCTTAGCGTCTAGCGGGATAGTCCACGAGCAGTACTTC.

This chain links TRBV27 with TRBJ2-7; TRBD2 matches 9 bases. CDR1 and CDR2 from the germline V gene are MNHEY and SMNVEV (reference sequence). The CDR3 is 16 amino acids. Trimming at V came to 6 bases and at J to 2 bases, leaving 11 bases not matched to a gene. Written as DNA, the CDR3 is TGTGCCAGCAGCTTCAGAGGACTAGCGCCTACCTACGAGCAGTACTTC. Translated, it gives CASSFRGLAPTYEQYF.

This chain joins TRBV2 and TRBJ2-5; 7 bases are a match to TRBD2. Germline-derived CDR1 and CDR2 are SNHLY and FYNNEI. This CDR3 spans 15 amino acids. Germline trimming cut 1 base from V and 2 bases from J; bases unmatched to any gene: 4. The CDR3 DNA follows: TGTGCCAGCAGTGAAGTTAGCGGGTCTCAAGAGACCCAGTACTTC. This translates into CASSEVSGSQETQYF.

About this clone itself: One end of the junction does not line up with germline, which may come from a read error. The chain couples TRBV29-1 to TRBJ2-1; weak D call: TRBD2 (5 bases). The CDR3 runs to 16 residues. Germline-derived CDR1 and CDR2 are SQVTM and ANQGSEA. CDR3 sequence (DNA): TGCAGCGTTGTTATAGCGCCTGAAAGCTCCGACAATGAGCAGTTCTTC. This encodes CSVVIAPESSDNEQFF.

CDR3 nucleotides: TGTGCCATCAGTGTAGAAGTCGCCTTGAACACTGAAGCTTTCTTT. It yields the protein CAISVEVALNTEAFF. The gene calls are TRBV10-3 and TRBJ1-1; D is undetermined. The germline V gene has CDR1 ENHRY and CDR2 SYGVKD. The length of the CDR3 is 15 residues. The V end was cut by 4 bases, the J end by 0 bases, with 12 bases between.

The genes are TRBV4-3 and TRBJ2-3; D gene ambiguous. CDR1 is LGHNA, CDR2 YSLEER, per germline. The germline V and J ends were trimmed by 0 bases and 1 base, with 5 bases remaining between them. The CDR3 has 14 residues. The CDR3: CASSQDTGTDTQYF. DNA for the CDR3: TGCGCCAGCAGCCAAGATACGGGCACAGATACGCAGTATTTT.

The V gene is TRBV28, the J gene TRBJ2-7; 9 positions match TRBD1. Per the germline V gene, CDR1 is MDHEN and CDR2 is SYDVKM. CDR3 length equals 14 residues. V lost 3 bases and J lost 5; bases outside the gene matches: 5. The CDR3 spells CASSFGTGINEQYF. CDR3 sequence (DNA): TGTGCCAGCAGTTTTGGGACAGGGATCAACGAGCAGTACTTC.

The V gene is TRBV18, the J gene TRBJ2-1, with 7 bases that match TRBD2. CDR1 is KGHSH and CDR2 is LQKENI in the germline V gene. The length of the CDR3 is 14 residues. V lost 1 base, J lost 6 bases, and 3 bases stayed unmatched. In nucleotides, the CDR3 is TGTGCCAGCTCACCACGGGGGACTATCAATGAGCAGTTCTTC. It yields the protein CASSPRGTINEQFF.